The TCR beta chain under discussion was sequenced for a study of early T cells in non-severe SARS-CoV-2 infection. Across the study: Sequencing was performed on bulk RNA from unsorted whole blood, leaving chains unpaired. Study-level findings and limits: Matches to VDJdb favored anti-spike CD8 responses and missed private and CD4 specificities.

CDR3 length: 14 residues. Germline CDR1 and CDR2: SQVTM and ANQGSEA. Trimming cost V 1 base and J 1 base, with 10 bases left between them. This clonotype appeared a few times. What it recognizes is unknown. Separate cDNA molecules each had unique molecular identifiers attached to them. In TCRdb, the 5' RACE reads were re-called with MiXCR into one record per CDR3 protein. The table has around 66,000 distinct CDR3 sequences, 13% seen once. The V call is TRBV29-1, the J call TRBJ1-2; D gene uncertain. Sample: whole blood. The receptor comes from an adult who was a healthcare worker with PCR-confirmed SARS-CoV-2 infection or an uninfected control (not recorded which). The CDR3 nucleotides read TGCAGCGTTGAAGGGACCGCATATAACTATGGCTACACCTTC. Its translation is CSVEGTAYNYGYTF.